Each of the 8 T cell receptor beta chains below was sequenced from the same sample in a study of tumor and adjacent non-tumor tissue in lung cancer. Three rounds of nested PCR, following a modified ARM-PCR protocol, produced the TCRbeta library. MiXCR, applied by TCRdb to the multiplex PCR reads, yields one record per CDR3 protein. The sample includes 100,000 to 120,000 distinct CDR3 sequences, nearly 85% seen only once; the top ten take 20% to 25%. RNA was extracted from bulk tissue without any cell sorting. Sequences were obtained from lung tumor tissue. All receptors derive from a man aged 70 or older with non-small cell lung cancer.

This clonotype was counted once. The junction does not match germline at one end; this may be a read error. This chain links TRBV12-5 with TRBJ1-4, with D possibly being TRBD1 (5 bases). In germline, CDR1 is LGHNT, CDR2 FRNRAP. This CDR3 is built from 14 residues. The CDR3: CVSGLWGVQEKLFF. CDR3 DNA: TGTGTTAGTGGTTTGTGGGGGGTACAAGAAAAACTGTTTTTT. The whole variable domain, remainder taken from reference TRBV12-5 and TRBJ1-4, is DARVTQTPRHKVTEMGQEVTMRCQPILGHNTVFWYRQTMMQGLELLAYFRNRAPLDDSGMPKDRFSAEMPDATLATLKIQPSEPRDSAVYFCVSGLWGVQEKLFFGSGTQLSVL.

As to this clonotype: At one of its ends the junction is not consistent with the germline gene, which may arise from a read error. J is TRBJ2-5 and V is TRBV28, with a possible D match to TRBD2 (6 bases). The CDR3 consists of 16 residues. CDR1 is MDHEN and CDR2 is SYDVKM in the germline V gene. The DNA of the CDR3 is TGTGCCTGCAGTGACCATGCCGGGACTGGGAAAGAGACCCAGTACTTC. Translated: CACSDHAGTGKETQYF.

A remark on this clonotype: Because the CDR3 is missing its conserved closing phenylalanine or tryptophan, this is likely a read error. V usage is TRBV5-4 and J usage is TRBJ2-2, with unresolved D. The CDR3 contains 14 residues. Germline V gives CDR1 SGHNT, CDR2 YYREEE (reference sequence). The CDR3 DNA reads TGTGCCAGTAGCTTAATAGGCGACGGCGGGGAGCTGTTTTAT. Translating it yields CASSLIGDGGELFY.

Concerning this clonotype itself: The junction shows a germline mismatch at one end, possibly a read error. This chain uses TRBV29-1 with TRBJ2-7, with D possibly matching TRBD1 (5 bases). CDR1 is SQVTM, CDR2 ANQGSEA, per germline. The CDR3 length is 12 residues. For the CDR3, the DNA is TGCAGCATTGATGACAGTTCCTACGAGCAGTATTTC. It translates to CSIDDSSYEQYF.

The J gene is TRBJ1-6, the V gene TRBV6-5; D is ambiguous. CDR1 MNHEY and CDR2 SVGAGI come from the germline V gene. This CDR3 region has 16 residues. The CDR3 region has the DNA TGTGCTACTTTACATGGAGCTCCTACCTATAATTCACCCCTCCACTTT. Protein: CATLHGAPTYNSPLHF.

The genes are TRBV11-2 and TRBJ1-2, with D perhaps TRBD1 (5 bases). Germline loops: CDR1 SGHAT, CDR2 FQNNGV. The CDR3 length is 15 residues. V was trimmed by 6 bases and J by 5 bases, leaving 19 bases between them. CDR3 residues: CASSFQGWADYGYTF. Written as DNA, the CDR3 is TGTGCCAGCAGTTTCCAGGGTTGGGCGGATTATGGCTACACCTTC.

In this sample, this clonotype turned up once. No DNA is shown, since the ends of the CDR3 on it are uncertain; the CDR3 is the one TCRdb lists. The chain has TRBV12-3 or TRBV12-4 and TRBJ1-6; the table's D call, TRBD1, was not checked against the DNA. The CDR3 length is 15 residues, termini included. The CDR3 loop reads CTSSFFGQGNSTLQF.

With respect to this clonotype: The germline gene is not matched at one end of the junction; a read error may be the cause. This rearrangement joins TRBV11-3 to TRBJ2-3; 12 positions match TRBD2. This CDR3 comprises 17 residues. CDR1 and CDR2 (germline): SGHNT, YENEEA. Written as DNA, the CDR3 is TGTGCCAGGATCCTAAGGGGGTCTAGCGGGAGGGCGAAATACGCAGTATTT. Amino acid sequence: CARILRGSSGRAKYAVF.